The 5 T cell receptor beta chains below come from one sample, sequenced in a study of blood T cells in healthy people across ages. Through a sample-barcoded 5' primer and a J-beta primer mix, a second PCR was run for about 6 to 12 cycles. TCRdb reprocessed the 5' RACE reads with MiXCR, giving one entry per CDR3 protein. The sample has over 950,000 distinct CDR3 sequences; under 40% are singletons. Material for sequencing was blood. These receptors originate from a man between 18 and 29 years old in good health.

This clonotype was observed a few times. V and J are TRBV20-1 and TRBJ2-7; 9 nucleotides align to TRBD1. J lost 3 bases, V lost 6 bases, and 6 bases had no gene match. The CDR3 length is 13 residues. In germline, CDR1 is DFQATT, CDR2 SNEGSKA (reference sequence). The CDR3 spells CSAYPGQGYEQYF. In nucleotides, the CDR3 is TGCAGTGCATACCCGGGACAGGGCTACGAGCAGTACTTC.

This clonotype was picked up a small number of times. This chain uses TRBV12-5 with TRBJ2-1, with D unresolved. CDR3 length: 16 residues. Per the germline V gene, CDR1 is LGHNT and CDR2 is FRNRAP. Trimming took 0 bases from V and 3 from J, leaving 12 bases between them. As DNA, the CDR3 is TGTGCTAGTGGTTTGGTACTTGCTGTGGGCTACAATGAGCAGTTCTTC. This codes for CASGLVLAVGYNEQFF.

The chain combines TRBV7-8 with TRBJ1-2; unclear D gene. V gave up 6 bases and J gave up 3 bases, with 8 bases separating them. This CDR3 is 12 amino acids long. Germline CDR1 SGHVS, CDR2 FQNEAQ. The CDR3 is CASSARDYGYTF. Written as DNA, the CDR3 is TGTGCCAGCAGTGCGAGAGACTATGGCTACACCTTC.

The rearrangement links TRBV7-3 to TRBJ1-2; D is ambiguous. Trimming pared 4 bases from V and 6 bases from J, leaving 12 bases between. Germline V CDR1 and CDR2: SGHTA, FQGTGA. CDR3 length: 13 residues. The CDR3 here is CASSSNLNDGYTF. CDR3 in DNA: TGTGCCAGCAGCTCTAATTTGAACGATGGCTACACCTTC.

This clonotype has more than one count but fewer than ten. DNA for the CDR3: TGTGCCAGCTCACCAACTCGTGGAGATCAGCCCCAGCATTTT. The encoded protein is CASSPTRGDQPQHF. The chain couples TRBV18 to TRBJ1-5; D call uncertain. The CDR3 runs to 14 residues. Trimming removed 2 bases at V and 5 bases at J, with 10 bases between. From germline, CDR1 is KGHSH and CDR2 LQKENI.